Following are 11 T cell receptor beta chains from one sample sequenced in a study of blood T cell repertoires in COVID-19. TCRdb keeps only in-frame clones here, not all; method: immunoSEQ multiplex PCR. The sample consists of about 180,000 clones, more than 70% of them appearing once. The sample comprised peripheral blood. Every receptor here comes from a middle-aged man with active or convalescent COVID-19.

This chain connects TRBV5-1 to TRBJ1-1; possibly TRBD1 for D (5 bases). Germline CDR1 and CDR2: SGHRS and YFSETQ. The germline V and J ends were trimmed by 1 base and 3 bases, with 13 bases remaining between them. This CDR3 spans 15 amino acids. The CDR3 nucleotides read TGCGCCAGCAGCTTGCTTCGGGCGGGGGACACTGAAGCTTTCTTT. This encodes CASSLLRAGDTEAFF. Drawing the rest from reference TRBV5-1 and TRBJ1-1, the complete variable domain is KAGVTQTPRYLIKTRGQQVTLSCSPISGHRSVSWYQQTPGQGLQFLFEYFSETQRNKGNFPGRFSGRQFSNSRSEMNVSTLELGDSALYLCASSLLRAGDTEAFFGQGTRLTVV.

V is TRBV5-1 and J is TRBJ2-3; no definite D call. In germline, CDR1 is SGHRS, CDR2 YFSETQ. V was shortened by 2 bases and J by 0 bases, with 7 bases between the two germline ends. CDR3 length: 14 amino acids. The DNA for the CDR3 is TGCGCCAGCAGCTTAAGCTCGAGCACAGATACGCAGTATTTT. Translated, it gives CASSLSSSTDTQYF.

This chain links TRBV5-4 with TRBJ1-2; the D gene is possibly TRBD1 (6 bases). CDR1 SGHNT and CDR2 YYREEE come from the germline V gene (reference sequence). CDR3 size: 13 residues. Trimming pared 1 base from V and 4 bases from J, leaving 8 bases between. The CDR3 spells CASSLQGSYGYTF. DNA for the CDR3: TGTGCCAGCAGCTTGCAGGGGAGCTATGGCTACACCTTC.

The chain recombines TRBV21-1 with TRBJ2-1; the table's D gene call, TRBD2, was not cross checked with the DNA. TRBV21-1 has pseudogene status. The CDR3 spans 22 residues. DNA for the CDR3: TGTGCCAGCAGCAAAGCCCCAGTCGGACTAGCGGGGGGGCATATAATTTACAATGAGCAGTTCTTC. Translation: CASSKAPVGLAGGHIIYNEQFF.

DNA of the CDR3: TGTGCCAGCCGGGGTGGAGGGGCTCGGAGAGAGACCCAGTACTTC. Translated, it gives CASRGGGARRETQYF. This rearrangement joins TRBV7-2 to TRBJ2-5, with D possibly matching TRBD2 (6 bases). V was trimmed by 8 bases and J by 4 bases, leaving 20 bases between them. Germline CDR1 SGHTA, CDR2 FQGNSA. The CDR3 is 15 residues long.

The CDR3 reads CASSHPAGEETQYF. CDR3 nucleotides: TGTGCCAGCAGCCACCCAGCGGGGGAGGAGACCCAGTACTTC. The chain couples TRBV7-2 to TRBJ2-5; 8 nucleotides agree with TRBD2. Germline trimming cut 5 bases from V and 5 bases from J; bases unmatched to any gene: 7. This CDR3 contains 14 residues. Germline CDR1 is SGHTA and CDR2 is FQGNSA.

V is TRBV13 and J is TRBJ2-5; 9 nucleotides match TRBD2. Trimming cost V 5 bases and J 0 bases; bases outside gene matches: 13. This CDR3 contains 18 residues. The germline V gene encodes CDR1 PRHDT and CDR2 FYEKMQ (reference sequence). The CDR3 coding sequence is TGTGCCAGCAGCCTCCCCCCTAGCGGGGTTGGGTACCAAGAGACCCAGTACTTC. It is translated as CASSLPPSGVGYQETQYF.

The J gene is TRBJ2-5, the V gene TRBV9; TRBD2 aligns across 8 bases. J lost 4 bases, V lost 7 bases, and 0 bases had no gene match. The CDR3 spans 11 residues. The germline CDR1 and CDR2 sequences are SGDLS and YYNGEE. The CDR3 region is CASRGGETQYF. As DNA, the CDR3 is TGTGCCAGCCGGGGGGGAGAGACCCAGTACTTC.

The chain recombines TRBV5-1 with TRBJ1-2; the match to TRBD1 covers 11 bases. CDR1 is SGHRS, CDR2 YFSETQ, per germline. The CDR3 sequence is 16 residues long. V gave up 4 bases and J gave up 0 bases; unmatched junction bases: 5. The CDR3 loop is CASSTDRGPSNYGYTF. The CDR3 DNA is TGCGCCAGCAGCACGGACAGGGGGCCCTCTAACTATGGCTACACCTTC.

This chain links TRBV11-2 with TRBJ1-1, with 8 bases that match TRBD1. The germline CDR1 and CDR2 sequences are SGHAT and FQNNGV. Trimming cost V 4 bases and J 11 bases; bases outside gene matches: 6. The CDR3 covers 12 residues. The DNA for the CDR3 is TGTGCCAGCAGCTACGGACAGGGCGCGGCTTTCTTT. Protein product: CASSYGQGAAFF.

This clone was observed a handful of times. CDR3 in amino acids: CASSPPGGRVEQYF. In DNA form, the CDR3 reads TGTGCCAGCTCACCCCCGGGGGGGCGCGTCGAGCAGTACTTC. The rearrangement joins TRBV18 to TRBJ2-7; TRBD2 aligns across 8 bases. CDR3 length: 14 amino acids. J gave up 6 bases and V 3 bases, and 7 bases lay outside the gene matches. Germline values: CDR1 KGHSH, CDR2 LQKENI.